This record looks at one TCR beta chain sequence and its context. Antigen unknown. This record comes from a study of cytomegalovirus exposure and HLA in healthy donors. General study findings and limits: The study dropped some indistinguishable V segments, TRBV6-2 and TRBV6-3 among them. A later analysis associated some 16,000 TCR beta sequences with HLA alleles at a 0.05 false discovery rate.

V lost 0 bases to trimming and J lost 2 bases; unmatched junction nucleotides: 6. The germline V gene encodes CDR1 SGHVS and CDR2 FQNEAQ. This CDR3 spans 16 amino acids. The PCR employed 60 Vbeta primers together with 13 Jbeta primers. In the authors' methods: There were 70 million to 95 million unique TCR beta chains by a later count, and 8.5 million to 14 million of them were shared. The repertoire was sequenced with immunoSEQ multiplex PCR; TCRdb's copy has only in-frame clones and lacks some. V and J calls and clone size follow that table, whereas D and trimming were derived from the DNA. Of some 190,000 clones listed, over 60% are singletons.

The specimen was PBMCs. This chain connects TRBV7-8 to TRBJ2-7; 8 nucleotides agree with TRBD2. The receptor was derived from a woman aged 40-49 years in good health and CMV-seronegative. DNA of the CDR3: TGTGCCAGCAGCTTAGCGTCACTAGCGGAGCCCTACGAGCAGTACTTC. It encodes CASSLASLAEPYEQYF.